The next 22 T cell receptor beta chains were all read from a single sample in a study of monozygotic twins with inflammatory bowel disease. One entry per CDR3 protein, without DNA, is what TCRdb gives after re-calling the 5' RACE reads. The sample is made up of about 160,000 distinct CDR3 sequences, and the top ten hold around 2.4% of it. Sequencing input: blood. These receptors came from a human donor with ulcerative colitis or Crohn's disease, or a healthy co-twin of an affected twin (not recorded which).

CDR3 amino acids: CASSGPGENSPLHF. This chain links TRBV25-1 with TRBJ1-6; TCRdb proposes TRBD1, but this gene call is untestable without DNA. The CDR3 sequence is 14 residues long. Per the germline V gene, CDR1 is MGHDK and CDR2 is SYGVNS.

This chain joins TRBV6-6 and TRBJ2-5. Germline values: CDR1 MNHNY, CDR2 SVGAGI (reference sequence). The CDR3 is 13 amino acids. The chain's CDR3 is CALREAFGETQYF.

The CDR3 reads CASSPRGITANTGELFF. This sequence joins TRBV7-6 and TRBJ2-2; TCRdb's assignment of TRBD2 cannot be checked, as there is no DNA. The germline CDR1 and CDR2 sequences are SGHVS and FNYEAQ. CDR3 length equals 17 residues.

The genes are TRBV9 and TRBJ1-6. This CDR3 spans 15 amino acids. CDR1 is SGDLS, CDR2 YYNGEE, per germline. This CDR3 is CASSQRHTNNSPLHF.

The chain uses TRBV12-3 or TRBV12-4 and TRBJ1-2. The CDR3 sequence is 14 residues long. The CDR3 protein is CASSLEDVGGGYTF.

This sequence joins TRBV6-5 and TRBJ2-1; TCRdb's D gene call, TRBD1, goes unchecked for lack of DNA. From germline, CDR1 is MNHEY and CDR2 SVGAGI. The CDR3 totals 14 residues. This CDR3 reads CASSSLIGGTEQFF.

The chain employs TRBV2 and TRBJ2-2; TCRdb outputs TRBD1, but without DNA this stays unchecked. The CDR3 spans 15 residues. CDR1 and CDR2 from the germline V gene are SNHLY and FYNNEI. The CDR3 here is CASRPRTGNTGELFF.

The V and J genes are TRBV2 and TRBJ1-4; the D gene TCRdb calls, TRBD1, cannot be checked with no DNA. Germline V CDR1 and CDR2: SNHLY, FYNNEI. This CDR3 has 15 amino acids. The CDR3 reads CASSPMGQMNEKLFF. The whole variable domain, filled in from reference TRBV2 and TRBJ1-4, reads EPEVTQTPSHQVTQMGQEVILRCVPISNHLYFYWYRQILGQKVEFLVSFYNNEISEKSEIFDDQFSVERPDGSNFTLKIRSTKLEDSAMYFCASSPMGQMNEKLFFGSGTQLSVL.

The chain has TRBV25-1 and TRBJ2-1; TCRdb selects TRBD1, and the lack of DNA leaves this call unchecked. CDR1 MGHDK and CDR2 SYGVNS come from the germline V gene. The CDR3 runs 16 residues. The CDR3 here is CASSVSTGGFYNEQFF.

The chain recombines TRBV11-2 with TRBJ2-2; TCRdb indicates TRBD1, and absent DNA this call remains unverified. The CDR3 sequence is 16 residues long. CDR1 is SGHAT and CDR2 is FQNNGV in the germline V gene. The CDR3: CASSDVGTENTGELFF.

J is TRBJ2-2 and V is TRBV3-1; TCRdb names TRBD2, which stays unverified in the absence of DNA. Germline loops: CDR1 LGHDT, CDR2 YNNKEL (reference sequence). The CDR3 contains 17 residues. CDR3 sequence reads: CASSQVRLALGTGELFF.

The chain carries TRBV5-1 and TRBJ1-5. Germline assignment: CDR1 SGHRS and CDR2 YFSETQ. The CDR3 extends over 15 amino acids. This CDR3 reads CASSLQVNSNQPQHF.

The V gene is TRBV4-1, the J gene TRBJ2-2; TCRdb designates TRBD1, a call that cannot be tested without DNA. The CDR3 runs 16 residues. Germline V lookup: CDR1 MGHRA, CDR2 YSYEKL. The CDR3 loop reads CASSRGQGANTGELFF.

The J gene is TRBJ2-5, the V gene TRBV14. This CDR3 has 14 residues. CDR1 is SGHDN and CDR2 is FVKESK in the germline V gene. CDR3 region: CASSQNNAQETQYF. Looking up the rest from reference TRBV14 and TRBJ2-5 gives the full variable domain: EAGVTQFPSHSVIEKGQTVTLRCDPISGHDNLYWYRRVMGKEIKFLLHFVKESKQDESGMPNNRFLAERTGGTYSTLKVQPAELEDSGVYFCASSQNNAQETQYFGPGTRLLVL.

The chain carries TRBV7-2 and TRBJ2-5. The CDR3 contains 13 residues. CDR1 is SGHTA and CDR2 is FQGNSA in the germline V gene. CDR3 loop: CASSSSRRETQYF.

The gene calls are TRBV21-1 and TRBJ1-2; TCRdb's D call of TRBD1 is untestable without DNA. TRBV21-1 is annotated as a pseudogene. This CDR3 comprises 18 residues. The CDR3: CASSKGYSGTGPNYGYTF.

The chain links TRBV14 to TRBJ2-5; with no DNA, the TCRdb D assignment of TRBD1 cannot be verified. Germline CDR1 reads SGHDN; CDR2 reads FVKESK. The CDR3 length is 14 residues. CDR3 region: CASSRGANVETQYF.

The chain is built from TRBV12-3 or TRBV12-4 and TRBJ1-1; TCRdb's D call, TRBD1, is unchecked because there is no DNA. This CDR3 region has 15 residues. CDR3 in amino acids: CACSFFSGRNTEAFF.

The chain combines TRBV28 with TRBJ1-6; TCRdb outputs TRBD1, but without DNA this stays unchecked. The V gene's germline CDR1 is MDHEN and CDR2 SYDVKM. The CDR3 has 14 amino acids. CDR3: CASSPPQGGSPLHF.

V gene TRBV6-2 or TRBV6-3 combines with J gene TRBJ1-6; the TRBD1 assignment by TCRdb is unverifiable without DNA. The CDR3 totals 16 residues. Germline CDR1 is MNHEY and CDR2 is SVGEGT. The CDR3: CASSFGQGAGNSPLHF.

The chain recombines TRBV5-1 with TRBJ2-3; lacking DNA, the TRBD2 call made by TCRdb goes unchecked. Germline CDR1 and CDR2: SGHRS and YFSETQ. The CDR3 has 16 amino acids. The CDR3 here is CASSPRFGGPSHTQYF.

The V call is TRBV20-1, the J call TRBJ2-7. This CDR3 is built from 14 residues. Germline lookup yields CDR1 DFQATT and CDR2 SNEGSKA (reference sequence). The CDR3 spells CSAREVEAKYEQYF.